The rows below give T cell receptor beta chains drawn from one sample of a study of technical replicates of blood from a handful of donors. The protocol was immunoSEQ multiplex PCR, while the TCRdb copy is restricted to in-frame clones and leaves out a portion. In the table there are about 56,000 clones, about 95% of which are singletons. Sequenced material: PBMCs. These receptors originate from a human donor in good health. Some clones in this sample may be carry-over from other donors' samples. Both conserved end residues are part of each CDR3. Fields, in order: V gene, J gene, clone size, D gene, CDR3 DNA, CDR3 protein. The D gene is left open where the match is weak. The listing skips clone size in some rows; elsewhere it reads once, few, many or a size class.

>TRBV7-2|TRBJ2-7|-|-
TGTGCCAGCTCTTTGGGACTCTCCGGCGCTTACGAGCAGTACTTC
CASSLGLSGAYEQYF
>TRBV5-1|TRBJ2-5|once|TRBD2
TGCGCCAGCAGCTTGGATCAACTAGCGGGACGGACCCAGTACTTC
CASSLDQLAGRTQYF
>TRBV2|TRBJ2-1|-|-
TGTGCCAGCAGTGAGGGAGGTCGTAATGAGCAGTTCTTC
CASSEGGRNEQFF
>TRBV4-3|TRBJ1-1|once|TRBD1
TGCGCCAGCAGCCAAGTGGAGGGGACAGGGTTAGCTTTCTTT
CASSQVEGTGLAFF
>TRBV28|TRBJ1-2|once|-
TGTGCCAGCAGTCTGGGCCACTATGGCTACACCTTC
CASSLGHYGYTF
>TRBV4-3|TRBJ1-1|-|-
TGCGCCAGCAGCCAAGTGGGGAGGGAGTACACTGAAGCTTTCTTT
CASSQVGREYTEAFF
>TRBV25-1|TRBJ2-1|-|-
TGTGCCAGCAGTGATCCCGAATCCCCATCTAGCGTCGGGCAGTTCTTC
CASSDPESPSSVGQFF
>TRBV5-5|TRBJ1-4|-|-
TGTGCCAGCAGTAGGAGACCCGGAGGCGAAAAACTGTTTTTT
CASSRRPGGEKLFF
>TRBV19|TRBJ1-2|-|TRBD1
TGTGCCAGTAGTACCGGGACAGCTACTAACTATGGCTACACCTTC
CASSTGTATNYGYTF
>TRBV11-2|TRBJ2-7|-|-
TGTGCCAGCAGCCTCCCCTCCTACGAGCAGTACTTC
CASSLPSYEQYF
>TRBV25-1|TRBJ2-1|-|TRBD2
TGTGCCAGCGGGGCGGGGGGAACCTCCTACAATGAGCAGTTCTTC
CASGAGGTSYNEQFF
>TRBV9|TRBJ1-2|-|-
TGTGCCAGCAGCGTCGACACCAACTATGGCTACACCTTC
CASSVDTNYGYTF
>TRBV5-1|TRBJ2-3|-|TRBD1
TGCGCCAGCAGCTTGGGATCCGGGACAGGGGTTGCAGATACGCAGTATTTT
CASSLGSGTGVADTQYF
>TRBV11-1|TRBJ2-5|-|TRBD1
TGTGCCAGCAGCTTAGACAGGGGTGGGAAGACCCAGTACTTC
CASSLDRGGKTQYF
>TRBV4-1|TRBJ1-2|-|-
TGCGCCAGCAGCCAAGACGGAGGGTACGGCTACACCTTC
CASSQDGGYGYTF
>TRBV10-3|TRBJ2-7|-|TRBD1
TGTGCCATCAGTGGCAGGGACAGGACCCCCTACGAGCAGTACTTC
CAISGRDRTPYEQYF
>TRBV10-3|TRBJ2-7|-|-
TGTGCCATCAGTGTTAGCCTCGGGTTAGACGAGCAGTACTTC
CAISVSLGLDEQYF
>TRBV7-2|TRBJ1-4|once|TRBD1
TGTGCCAGCAGCTTTCAGGGGGCCGGTGAGGAACTGTTTTTT
CASSFQGAGEELFF
>TRBV13|TRBJ2-7|few|TRBD1
TGTGCCAGCAGCTCAACCGGGACAGGGGCATACGAGCAGTACTTC
CASSSTGTGAYEQYF
>TRBV7-9|TRBJ2-3|-|TRBD1
TGTGCCAGCAGAACCGGGACAGGCACAGATACGCAGTATTTT
CASRTGTGTDTQYF
>TRBV7-8|TRBJ1-3|-|-
TGTGCCAGTTACGATCAGGGCTCTGGAAACACCATATATTTT
CASYDQGSGNTIYF
>TRBV2|TRBJ1-1|-|-
TGTGCCAGCAGTGAAGCAAGGGGTGTCACTGAAGCTTTCTTT
CASSEARGVTEAFF
>TRBV4-3|TRBJ2-3|-|TRBD2
TGCGCCAGCAGCCAGCCGGGGGGGACTAGCGGAAGCACAGATACGCAGTATTTT
CASSQPGGTSGSTDTQYF
>TRBV11-3|TRBJ1-4|-|-
TGTGCCAGCGGTTTACGAAGTCGGCGGACTAATGAAAAACTGTTTTTT
CASGLRSRRTNEKLFF
>TRBV6-5|TRBJ2-5|-|TRBD2
TGTGCCAGCAGTTACCTCGCGGGAGGGGGAGGAGAGACCCAGTACTTC
CASSYLAGGGGETQYF
>TRBV7-9|TRBJ2-5|-|TRBD1
TGTGCCAGCAGCCCCATTGAAGGGGGCTTAGAGACCCAGTACTTC
CASSPIEGGLETQYF
>TRBV7-8|TRBJ2-5|-|TRBD2
TGTGCCAGCAGCTTAGTCCTAGCGGGGGGGGAGACCCAGTACTTC
CASSLVLAGGETQYF
>TRBV4-1|TRBJ2-5|-|TRBD2
TGCGCCAGCAGCCATCGGACTATACCGGGGGGAGAGACCCAGTACTTC
CASSHRTIPGGETQYF
>TRBV13|TRBJ2-7|-|-
TGTGCCAGCAGCTTAGGCCTGGCGGTGCAGGGGTACGAGCAGTACTTC
CASSLGLAVQGYEQYF
>TRBV5-6|TRBJ2-5|-|-
TGTGCCAGCAGTACCAAACTCTCCCCCCAAGAGACCCAGTACTTC
CASSTKLSPQETQYF
>TRBV27|TRBJ1-2|-|TRBD1
TGTGCCAGCAGGACAGGGGCATATGGCTACACCTTC
CASRTGAYGYTF
>TRBV7-2|TRBJ2-3|-|TRBD2
TGTGCCAGCAGCCTAGGGACTAGCGGGAGGGGGGCAGATACGCAGTATTTT
CASSLGTSGRGADTQYF
>TRBV5-6|TRBJ1-2|-|-
TGTGCCAGCAGCTGGGAGGGGATCTTTGGCTACACCTTC
CASSWEGIFGYTF
>TRBV6-5|TRBJ1-2|-|TRBD1
TGTGCCAGCAGTTACTCCTCCGACAGGGGCCGGAATGGCTACACCTTC
CASSYSSDRGRNGYTF
>TRBV18|TRBJ1-1|-|-
TGTGCCAGCTCGAACTTAGGGGGCACTGAAGCTTTCTTT
CASSNLGGTEAFF